This T cell receptor (beta chain) is drawn from a study of blood T cell repertoires in COVID-19. CDR3 length: 16 residues. Per the germline V gene, CDR1 is SGHDT and CDR2 is YYEEEE. V was clipped by 0 bases and J by 4 bases; unmatched bases: 4. Generated by immunoSEQ multiplex PCR, the TCRdb table keeps only in-frame clones and is missing some. The data contain more than 20,000 clones, 85% to 90% of them singletons. The V and J genes are TRBV5-6 and TRBJ2-2; 9 bases match TRBD1. The origin of this receptor is a human donor in a cohort sampled during active COVID-19. The sample was peripheral blood. The CDR3 here is CASSLGGTGSTGELFF. As DNA, the CDR3 is TGTGCCAGCAGCTTGGGTGGGACAGGGAGCACCGGGGAGCTGTTTTTT.